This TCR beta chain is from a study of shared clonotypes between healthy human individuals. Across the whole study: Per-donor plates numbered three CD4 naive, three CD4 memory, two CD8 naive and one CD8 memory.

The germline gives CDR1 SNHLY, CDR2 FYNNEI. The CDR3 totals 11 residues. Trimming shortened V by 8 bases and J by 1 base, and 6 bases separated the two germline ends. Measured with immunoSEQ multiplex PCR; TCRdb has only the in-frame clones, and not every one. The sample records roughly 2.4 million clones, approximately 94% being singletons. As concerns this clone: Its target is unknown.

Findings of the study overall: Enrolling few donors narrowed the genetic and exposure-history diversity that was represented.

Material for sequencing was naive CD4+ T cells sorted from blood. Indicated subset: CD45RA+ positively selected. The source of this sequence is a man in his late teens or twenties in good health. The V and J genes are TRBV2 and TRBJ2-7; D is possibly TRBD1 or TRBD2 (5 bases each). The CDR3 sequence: CASEGSYEQYF. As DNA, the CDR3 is TGTGCCAGCGAGGGGTCCTACGAGCAGTACTTC.